The 14 T cell receptor beta chains below were found in one sample sequenced in a study of post-analysis software for immune sequencing data (dated by TCRdb to the mid-2010s). The antigens for these receptors are not known. The paper as a whole reports these results and caveats: A handful of TRBV segments, including TRBV5-6, TRBV5-1 and TRBV20-1, were significantly more frequent in patients than controls.

The library was made by PCR. The data were produced on an Illumina HiSeq 2500. To reduce PCR and sequencing biases, unique molecular identifiers were built into the TCR beta cDNA libraries. TCRdb applied fastp at Q25 and MiXCR to the public reads, then kept only in-frame beta chains. Every entry covers one CDR3 protein and lists the most common genes and DNA from its rows. This sample lists around 700,000 distinct CDR3 sequences; roughly three fifths were detected once. The ten largest clones add up to roughly 10% of the sample. The sample consisted of blood. The receptors derive from a girl aged 2-10 years with multiple sclerosis.

This sequence joins TRBV6-5 and TRBJ2-5, with 7 bases lining up with TRBD1. Germline values: CDR1 MNHEY, CDR2 SVGAGI. The junction had 10 bases not matched to a gene; V was cut back by 4 bases and J by 5 bases. This CDR3 has 15 amino acids. CDR3 residues: CASSSTGVVMETQYF. For the CDR3, the DNA is TGTGCCAGCAGTTCAACAGGGGTAGTAATGGAGACCCAGTACTTC.

In this sample, this clonotype turned up a few times. The V gene is TRBV13, the J gene TRBJ1-6; tentative D call: TRBD1 (5 bases). Germline CDR1 and CDR2: PRHDT and FYEKMQ (reference sequence). Trimming took off 5 bases at V and 8 bases at J, with 10 bases between the two ends. CDR3 length: 13 residues. The CDR3 DNA reads as TGTGCCAGCAGCGGGACGGGAGATTCACCCCTCCACTTT. It yields the protein CASSGTGDSPLHF.

The CDR3 protein is CSARDLGGNYGYTF. CDR3 nucleotides: TGCAGTGCTAGAGACCTCGGGGGTAACTATGGCTACACCTTC. V is TRBV20-1 and J is TRBJ1-2; tentatively, D is TRBD1 (5 bases). Germline CDR1 reads DFQATT; CDR2 reads SNEGSKA (reference sequence). V shed 0 bases and J shed 1 base, with 9 bases lying between them. This CDR3 is 14 amino acids long.

CDR3 amino acids: CASSLSLGYYEQYF. CDR3 nucleotide sequence: TGTGCCAGCAGTTTATCGCTTGGGTATTACGAGCAGTACTTC. The rearrangement uses TRBV27 and TRBJ2-7; no clear D gene. Trimming removed 0 bases at V and 4 bases at J, with 10 bases between. CDR1 and CDR2 (germline): MNHEY, SMNVEV (reference sequence). The CDR3 loop spans 14 amino acids.

The V and J genes are TRBV20-1 and TRBJ2-5; 9 bases agree with TRBD1. The CDR3 runs to 16 residues. J was trimmed by 1 base and V by 5 bases; bases with no gene match: 11. Germline V gene lookup returns CDR1 DFQATT and CDR2 SNEGSKA (reference sequence). The CDR3 loop is CSARRPGQGLQETQYF. CDR3 DNA sequence: TGCAGTGCTCGACGACCGGGACAGGGTCTCCAAGAGACCCAGTACTTC.

The chain combines TRBV6-5 with TRBJ2-3, with D perhaps matching TRBD2 (5 bases). The CDR3 runs 16 residues. Per germline, CDR1 MNHEY and CDR2 SVGAGI. V was pared by 2 bases and J by 0 bases, with 12 bases between. The CDR3 nucleotides read TGTGCCAGCAGTTACCCCAGCGGCTCTAGCACAGATACGCAGTATTTT. This sequence encodes CASSYPSGSSTDTQYF.

The CDR3 is CASSLEAPGREQFF. Here the CDR3 DNA reads TGTGCCAGCAGCTTAGAGGCACCGGGACGTGAGCAGTTCTTC. The chain has TRBV7-2 and TRBJ2-1; D tentatively reads TRBD1 or TRBD2 (5 bases each). Trimming stripped 1 base from V and 9 bases from J, with 13 bases between. The CDR3 length is 14 residues. The germline CDR1 and CDR2 sequences are SGHTA and FQGNSA.

The rearrangement uses TRBV6-2 or TRBV6-3 and TRBJ2-7; no definite D call. This CDR3 contains 13 residues. Germline V lookup: CDR1 MNHEY, CDR2 SVGEGT. The V gene lost 6 bases and the J gene lost 0 bases, with 9 bases spanning the gap. CDR3 region: CASSRISSYEQYF. CDR3 nucleotide sequence: TGTGCCAGCAGCCGTATAAGCTCCTACGAGCAGTACTTC.

This clonotype has just a few counts. The CDR3 region has the DNA TGCAGCGTCGTTCCGGGACCACAAGAGACTCAGTACTTC. This codes for CSVVPGPQETQYF. This chain uses TRBV29-1 with TRBJ2-7; TRBD1 or TRBD2 may be the D gene (5 bases each). Deletions cut 6 bases from V and 10 bases from J, with 22 bases between. The CDR3 spans 13 residues. Germline loops: CDR1 SQVTM, CDR2 ANQGSEA.

V gene TRBV27 combines with J gene TRBJ1-1, with D perhaps TRBD1 (6 bases). Trimming shortened V by 7 bases and J by 1 base, and 13 bases separated the two germline ends. CDR3 length equals 14 residues. Germline lookup yields CDR1 MNHEY and CDR2 SMNVEV (reference sequence). CDR3 bases: TGTGCCAGCATCCTCCGGACAGAGAACACTGAAGCTTTCTTT. Translated: CASILRTENTEAFF.

V gene TRBV14 combines with J gene TRBJ2-4, with TRBD2 as a possible D gene (6 bases). The length of the CDR3 is 15 residues. Germline CDR1 is SGHDN and CDR2 is FVKESK. Trimming stripped 1 base from V and 7 bases from J, with 14 bases between. CDR3 protein: CASSQAGGPGNIQYF. CDR3 DNA sequence: TGTGCCAGCAGCCAAGCTGGAGGGCCGGGGAACATTCAGTACTTC. Full variable domain (outside the CDR3, taken from reference TRBV14 and TRBJ2-4): EAGVTQFPSHSVIEKGQTVTLRCDPISGHDNLYWYRRVMGKEIKFLLHFVKESKQDESGMPNNRFLAERTGGTYSTLKVQPAELEDSGVYFCASSQAGGPGNIQYFGAGTRLSVL.

This clonotype showed up just once. The V call is TRBV29-1, the J call TRBJ2-7; either TRBD1 or TRBD2 may supply D (7 bases each). The J call is uncertain, as TRBJ2-5 better fits the DNA end. The CDR3 runs to 14 residues. Per germline, CDR1 SQVTM and CDR2 ANQGSEA. CDR3 nucleotides: TGCAGCGTGGGGGGGACAGTGAGAGGGGAGACCCAGTACTTC. Translated: CSVGGTVRGETQYF.

J is TRBJ2-5 and V is TRBV20-1; 10 bases line up with TRBD2. The V gene's germline CDR1 is DFQATT and CDR2 SNEGSKA (reference sequence). Trimming cost V 2 bases and J 2 bases; bases outside gene matches: 2. This CDR3 has 14 residues. Here the CDR3 DNA reads TGCAGTGCTAGACGGACTAGCGGTCAAGAGACCCAGTACTTC. As protein: CSARRTSGQETQYF.

This clonotype was observed a handful of times. This chain links TRBV7-2 with TRBJ2-3, with unresolved D. CDR3 size: 15 residues. V gave up 0 bases and J gave up 2 bases, with 9 bases separating them. Per germline, CDR1 SGHTA and CDR2 FQGNSA. In DNA, the CDR3 is TGTGCCAGCAGCTTAGCGTCTGTTCCCACAGATACGCAGTATTTT. As protein: CASSLASVPTDTQYF.